The present T cell receptor (beta chain) was sequenced within a study of shared clonotypes between healthy human individuals. Study-level results: Naive CD4 clonotypes overlapped across several donors at about 5%.

Comments on this clone: Its target is not known. Distinct nucleotide sequences in the sample also encode this CDR3.

The CDR3 is 14 amino acids. With 2 bases removed from V and 1 base from J, the gap between germline ends came to 9 bases. Germline V gene lookup returns CDR1 SGDLS and CDR2 YYNGEE. Naive CD8 cells were CD45RO-negative, positively selected for CCR7, excluding terminally differentiated effector memory CD45RA+ cells. The donors, all of them Caucasian adults, lived in Nashville, Tennessee. Deep level was the assay's run setting. For sorted subsets, approximately 0.2 ug DNA per replicate equaled tens of thousands of T cell genomes. Data came from immunoSEQ multiplex PCR; TCRdb stores just in-frame clones and leaves some out. The sample holds about 2.2 million clones, about 94% seen once.

The specimen was naive CD8+ T cells from PBMCs. This receptor was obtained from a man aged 18 to 29 in good health. Some clones in this sample may be carry-over from other donors' samples. The chain couples TRBV9 to TRBJ1-1; D uncertain. CDR3 nucleotides: TGTGCCAGCAGCGTGCAAGGTGGGAACACTGAAGCTTTCTTT. Encoded protein: CASSVQGGNTEAFF.